The clone carrying this T cell receptor beta chain showed up just once. The sample comes from a study of cytotoxic CD8 clonotypes in ibrutinib-treated CLL. Study-wide context: The authors obtained response samples at a median of approximately 12 months of treatment, range 6 to 36. Sequenced samples delivered averages of around 250,000 productive templates and roughly 94,000 productive rearrangements.

This table comes from immunoSEQ multiplex PCR, and its TCRdb copy is limited to in-frame clones, with some not included. The sample comprises 150,000 to 250,000 clones, around 70% of which are singletons, and around 15% rests with the top ten. CDR1 and CDR2 (germline): DFQATT, SNEGSKA (reference sequence). The length of the CDR3 is 11 residues. This TCR derives from a human donor with chronic lymphocytic leukemia. Material: PBMCs, obtained after 24 months of ibrutinib treatment. The chain couples TRBV20-1 to TRBJ2-7, with 10 bases identical to TRBD2. The CDR3 region is CAAGGRREQYF. In nucleotides, the CDR3 is TGCGCAGCGGGAGGGCGTCGTGAGCAGTACTTC.